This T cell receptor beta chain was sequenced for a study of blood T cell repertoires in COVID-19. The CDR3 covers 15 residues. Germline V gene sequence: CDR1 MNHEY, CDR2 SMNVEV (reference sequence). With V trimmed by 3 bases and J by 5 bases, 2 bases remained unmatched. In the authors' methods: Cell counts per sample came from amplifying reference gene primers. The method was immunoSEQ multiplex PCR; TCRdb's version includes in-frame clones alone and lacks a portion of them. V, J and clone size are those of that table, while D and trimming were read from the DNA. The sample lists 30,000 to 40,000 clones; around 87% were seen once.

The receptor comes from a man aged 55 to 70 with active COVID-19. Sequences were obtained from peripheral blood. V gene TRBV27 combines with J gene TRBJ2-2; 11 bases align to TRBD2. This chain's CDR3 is CASSFRTSGTGELFF. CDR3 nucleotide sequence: TGTGCCAGCAGTTTTCGGACTAGCGGGACCGGGGAGCTGTTTTTT.